The 19 T cell receptor beta chains reported below all come from one sample, sequenced in a study of human T cells and chemical hapten exposure. Via MiXCR, TCRdb re-called the RACE reads, giving one row per CDR3 protein. The sample consists of roughly 120,000 distinct CDR3 sequences, about 9% of them appearing once. The time point: healthy volunteer bleed at 2 weeks. Total RNA came from unfractionated whole blood. The sample taken for sequencing was whole blood. The receptor source for this set is a male donor in good health. Some clones in this sample may be carry-over from other donors' samples.

This clonotype has more than one count but fewer than ten. The rearrangement joins TRBV12-5 to TRBJ2-2; D is perhaps TRBD2 (6 bases). V was shortened by 4 bases and J by 0 bases, with 12 bases between the two germline ends. From germline, CDR1 is LGHNT and CDR2 FRNRAP. The CDR3 has 16 residues. Here the CDR3 reads CASGSGLRTNTGELFF. CDR3 nucleotides: TGTGCTAGTGGTTCCGGACTAAGGACGAACACCGGGGAGCTGTTTTTT.

The chain couples TRBV9 to TRBJ1-1; 9 positions match TRBD1. Germline trimming cut 3 bases from V and 3 bases from J; bases unmatched to any gene: 6. In germline, CDR1 is SGDLS, CDR2 YYNGEE. The CDR3 covers 15 residues. Here the CDR3 reads CASSGHRGQDTEAFF. The CDR3 nucleotides read TGTGCCAGCAGCGGCCACAGGGGGCAGGACACTGAAGCTTTCTTT.

The chain uses TRBV20-1 and TRBJ1-2, with D perhaps TRBD1 (5 bases). The length of the CDR3 is 12 residues. The V and J ends lost 5 bases and 5 bases respectively, with 12 bases between them. Germline loops: CDR1 DFQATT, CDR2 SNEGSKA (reference sequence). The CDR3 DNA follows: TGCAGTGCTCCGGGGCTTGGGTATGGCTACACCTTC. Encoded protein: CSAPGLGYGYTF.

This clonotype occurred many times. This chain connects TRBV12-5 to TRBJ2-7; 8 nucleotides match TRBD1. The CDR3 is made up of 17 amino acids. Losses at the gene ends were 5 bases for V and 3 bases for J; bases not matched to a gene: 15. Germline CDR1 LGHNT, CDR2 FRNRAP. CDR3 region: CASGVDPGTGLLYEQYF. The CDR3 DNA sequence: TGTGCTAGTGGTGTGGACCCCGGGACAGGTCTCCTCTACGAGCAGTACTTC.

The V gene is TRBV6-5, the J gene TRBJ2-3, with D perhaps TRBD1 (6 bases). Germline V lookup: CDR1 MNHEY, CDR2 SVGAGI. The CDR3 sequence is 16 residues long. V gave up 5 bases and J gave up 0 bases, with 15 bases separating them. CDR3 in amino acids: CASSRQEIGSTDTQYF. Written as DNA, the CDR3 is TGTGCCAGCAGTCGACAGGAGATCGGAAGCACAGATACGCAGTATTTT.

The genes are TRBV9 and TRBJ2-5; 7 positions agree with TRBD1. Germline assignment: CDR1 SGDLS and CDR2 YYNGEE. The CDR3 has 17 amino acids. The ends lost 3 bases at V and 7 bases at J; junction bases unmatched: 18. The CDR3 bases are TGTGCCAGCAGCGCCGCCCGTGAAGGGGGCTTCGTAGCGACCCAGTACTTC. Translation: CASSAAREGGFVATQYF.

In this sample, this clonotype turned up a few times. The chain uses TRBV21-1 and TRBJ1-5; no DNA check was done on the table's D call, TRBD1. TRBV21-1 is a known pseudogene. The CDR3 contains 16 residues. The CDR3, as DNA: TGTGCCAGCAGCCGGAAGCGGGCGACAGGTGATCAGCCCCAGCATTTT. Translation gives CASSRKRATGDQPQHF.

The V gene is TRBV7-3, the J gene TRBJ1-1; D gene ambiguous. The length of the CDR3 is 14 residues. CDR1 is SGHTA, CDR2 FQGTGA, per germline. Trimming removed 5 bases at V and 0 bases at J, with 10 bases between. CDR3 region: CASSPGDLNTEAFF. CDR3 nucleotide sequence: TGTGCCAGCAGCCCCGGGGATCTGAACACTGAAGCTTTCTTT.

As to this clonotype: The conserved closing phenylalanine or tryptophan is absent in this CDR3, likely reflecting a read error. The chain carries TRBV9 and TRBJ1-2, with 8 nucleotides matching TRBD1. The CDR3 covers 15 residues. Germline CDR1 reads SGDLS; CDR2 reads YYNGEE. V shed 0 bases, J shed 0 bases, and the junction held 1 base outside the gene matches. DNA for the CDR3: TGTGCCAGCAGCGTAGTGGACAGGGCTAACTATGGCTACACCTCC. Translation: CASSVVDRANYGYTS.

There are a few counts of this clonotype. This chain connects TRBV5-1 to TRBJ2-7; D may match TRBD1 or TRBD2 (6 bases each). The CDR3 runs to 15 residues. Trimming cost V 2 bases and J 3 bases, with 15 bases left between them. Germline CDR1 reads SGHRS; CDR2 reads YFSETQ. CDR3 loop: CASSFEGGGNYEQYF. CDR3 DNA sequence: TGCGCCAGCAGCTTCGAGGGGGGCGGTAACTACGAGCAGTACTTC. Combining the CDR3 with reference TRBV5-1 and TRBJ2-7 gives the whole variable domain KAGVTQTPRYLIKTRGQQVTLSCSPISGHRSVSWYQQTPGQGLQFLFEYFSETQRNKGNFPGRFSGRQFSNSRSEMNVSTLELGDSALYLCASSFEGGGNYEQYFGPGTRLTVT.

This clonotype was counted between two and nine times. This sequence joins TRBV7-2 and TRBJ2-1; no clear D. Germline loops: CDR1 SGHTA, CDR2 FQGNSA. There are 14 residues in the CDR3. V lost 5 bases, J lost 8 bases, and 16 bases lay in between. CDR3 residues: CASSPGVGRDEQFF. The CDR3 DNA reads TGTGCCAGCAGCCCCGGAGTTGGGCGCGATGAGCAGTTCTTC.

This clonotype was seen at least ten times. This chain connects TRBV7-2 to TRBJ2-1; 8 bases line up with TRBD2. Germline-derived CDR1 and CDR2 are SGHTA and FQGNSA. The junction had 16 bases not matched to a gene; V was cut back by 6 bases and J by 12 bases. The CDR3 has 15 amino acids. The CDR3: CASSQPGTSKSGQFF. For the CDR3, the DNA is TGTGCCAGCAGTCAGCCTGGGACTAGTAAATCGGGGCAGTTCTTC.

This clonotype was counted at least ten times. The V and J genes are TRBV25-1 and TRBJ2-1; 9 nucleotides agree with TRBD1. The V gene's germline CDR1 is MGHDK and CDR2 SYGVNS. The junction had 7 bases not matched to a gene; V was cut back by 7 bases and J by 6 bases. CDR3 length: 14 residues. CDR3 nucleotides: TGTGCCAGCAAAAAACAGGGGGCCGCCAATGAGCAGTTCTTC. This gives the protein CASKKQGAANEQFF.

This clonotype came up a few times. The rearrangement uses TRBV20-1 and TRBJ2-4; the D is unclear. Trimming left V 1 base short and J 6 bases short, with 16 bases between. Looked up from germline, CDR1 is DFQATT and CDR2 is SNEGSKA (reference sequence). The CDR3 is made up of 15 amino acids. The CDR3 protein is CSARVRGLRGNIQYF. The DNA for the CDR3 is TGCAGTGCTAGAGTAAGAGGATTGCGAGGAAACATTCAGTACTTC.

This clonotype was seen at least ten times. The genes are TRBV20-1 and TRBJ2-2, with unresolved D. CDR3 length equals 13 residues. Germline lookup yields CDR1 DFQATT and CDR2 SNEGSKA (reference sequence). Trimming cost V 5 bases and J 3 bases, with 10 bases left between them. The chain's CDR3 is CSARSGDTGELFF. CDR3 in DNA: TGCAGTGCTCGTTCAGGAGACACCGGGGAGCTGTTTTTT.

This clonotype showed up many times. The chain joins TRBV3-1 to TRBJ2-5; 14 positions agree with TRBD2. The V gene's germline CDR1 is LGHDT and CDR2 YNNKEL (reference sequence). The CDR3 spans 16 residues. The J segment lost 2 bases and the V segment lost 6 bases, leaving 5 bases of the junction unmatched. CDR3 in DNA: TGTGCCAGCAGAATCGGACTAGCGGGGGGTCAAGAGACCCAGTACTTC. Protein sequence: CASRIGLAGGQETQYF.

The chain carries TRBV20-1 and TRBJ2-3; 9 bases align to TRBD2. Looked up from germline, CDR1 is DFQATT and CDR2 is SNEGSKA (reference sequence). This CDR3 is 15 amino acids long. V was clipped by 3 bases and J by 1 base; unmatched bases: 5. This chain's CDR3 is CSASAGGRGTDTQYF. DNA for the CDR3: TGCAGTGCTAGTGCGGGGGGGAGGGGCACAGATACGCAGTATTTT.

This clonotype was seen many times. J is TRBJ1-4 and V is TRBV6-1; D is possibly TRBD1 (6 bases). Germline-derived CDR1 and CDR2 are MNHNS and SASEGT. V was pared by 2 bases and J by 4 bases, with 11 bases between. The CDR3 loop spans 15 amino acids. CDR3: CASSEQGGGNEKLFF. The CDR3 nucleotides are TGTGCCAGCAGTGAACAAGGAGGGGGTAATGAAAAACTGTTTTTT.

Comment on this clonotype: A much larger clone lies a single base off, so this may be a read error. This chain connects TRBV6-5 to TRBJ1-1; D may be TRBD1 (6 bases). The length of the CDR3 is 16 residues. Trimming removed 6 bases at V and 6 bases at J, with 23 bases between. The germline V gene encodes CDR1 MNHEY and CDR2 SVGAGI. The CDR3 DNA is TGTGCCAGCAGCTCCAAAGACGGGGGGCTAAGGCCTGAAGCTTTCTTT. Translated: CASSSKDGGLRPEAFF.